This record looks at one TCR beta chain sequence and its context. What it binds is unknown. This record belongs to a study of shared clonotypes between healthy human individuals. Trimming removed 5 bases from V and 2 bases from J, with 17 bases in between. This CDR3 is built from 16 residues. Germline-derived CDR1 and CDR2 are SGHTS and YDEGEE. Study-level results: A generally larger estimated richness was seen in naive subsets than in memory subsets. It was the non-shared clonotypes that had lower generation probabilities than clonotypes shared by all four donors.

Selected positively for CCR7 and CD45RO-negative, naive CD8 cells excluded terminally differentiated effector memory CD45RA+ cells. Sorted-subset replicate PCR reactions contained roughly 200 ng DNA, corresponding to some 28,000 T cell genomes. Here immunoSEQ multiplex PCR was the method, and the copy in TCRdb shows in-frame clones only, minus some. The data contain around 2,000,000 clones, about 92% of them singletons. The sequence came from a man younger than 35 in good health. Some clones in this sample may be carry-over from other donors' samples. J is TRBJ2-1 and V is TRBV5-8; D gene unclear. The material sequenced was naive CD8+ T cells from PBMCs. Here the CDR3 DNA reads TGTGCCAGCAGGCCCTATCGTATTGTAACCTACAATGAGCAGTTCTTC. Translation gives CASRPYRIVTYNEQFF.